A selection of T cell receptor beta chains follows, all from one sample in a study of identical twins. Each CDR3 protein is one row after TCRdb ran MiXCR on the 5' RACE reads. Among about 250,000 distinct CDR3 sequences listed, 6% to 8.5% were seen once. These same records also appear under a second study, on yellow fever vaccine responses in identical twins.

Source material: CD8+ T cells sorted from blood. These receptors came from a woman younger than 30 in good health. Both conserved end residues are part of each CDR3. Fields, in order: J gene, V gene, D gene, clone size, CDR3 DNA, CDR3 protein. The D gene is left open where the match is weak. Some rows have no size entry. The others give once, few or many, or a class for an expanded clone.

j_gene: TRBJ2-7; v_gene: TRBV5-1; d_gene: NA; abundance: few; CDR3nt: TGCGCCAGCAGCTTGGAAGCTAGCACCTCCTACGAGCAGTACTTC; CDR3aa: CASSLEASTSYEQYF
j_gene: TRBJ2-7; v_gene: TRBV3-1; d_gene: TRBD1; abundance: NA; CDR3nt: TGTGCCAGCAGCCATTCTATCGGGACAGGCTACGAGCAGTACTTC; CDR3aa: CASSHSIGTGYEQYF
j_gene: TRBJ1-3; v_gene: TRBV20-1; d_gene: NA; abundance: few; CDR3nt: TGCAGTGCTAGTACGGTTGGGGACACCATATATTTT; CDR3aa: CSASTVGDTIYF
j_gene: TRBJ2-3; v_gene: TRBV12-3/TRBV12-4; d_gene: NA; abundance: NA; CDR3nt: TGTGCCAGCAGTTTAGATGGCCCCGTGGCGCAGTATTTT; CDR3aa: CASSLDGPVAQYF
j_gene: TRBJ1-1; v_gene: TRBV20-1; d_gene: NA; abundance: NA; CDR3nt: TGCAGTGCCCCACATACCCTGGGCACTGAAGCTTTCTTT; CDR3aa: CSAPHTLGTEAFF
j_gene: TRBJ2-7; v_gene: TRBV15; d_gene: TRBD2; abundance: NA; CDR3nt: TGTGCCACCAGCAGAGAGGGGACTAGCGGGAGTGACGAGCAGTACTTC; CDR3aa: CATSREGTSGSDEQYF
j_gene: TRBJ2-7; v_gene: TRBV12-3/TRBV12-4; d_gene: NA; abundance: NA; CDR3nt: TGTGCCAGCAGTTCTCCTACCCGACCTACCCCCAGCTCCTACGAGCAGTACTTC; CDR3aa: CASSSPTRPTPSSYEQYF
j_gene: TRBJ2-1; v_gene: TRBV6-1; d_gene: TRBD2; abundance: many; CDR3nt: TGTGCCAGCGGCGAAACTAGCGGGAAGTACAATGAGCAGTTCTTC; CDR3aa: CASGETSGKYNEQFF
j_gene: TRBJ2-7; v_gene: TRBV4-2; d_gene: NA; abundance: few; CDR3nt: TGTGCCAGCAGCCAGGGGACACCCTACGAGCAGTACTTC; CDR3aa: CASSQGTPYEQYF
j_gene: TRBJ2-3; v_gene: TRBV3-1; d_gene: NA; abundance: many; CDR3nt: TGTGCCAGCAGCCAAGGCGGACAGAGATACACAGATACGCAGTATTTT; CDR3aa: CASSQGGQRYTDTQYF
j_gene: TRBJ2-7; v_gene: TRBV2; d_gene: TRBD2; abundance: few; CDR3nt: TGTGCCAGCATAAGTGGAGCGGGAGTTATTGAGCAGTACTTC; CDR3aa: CASISGAGVIEQYF
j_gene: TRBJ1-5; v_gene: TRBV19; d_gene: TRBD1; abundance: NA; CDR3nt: TGTGCCAGTAGTCCCGGGACAGGACTAAATCAGCCCCAGCATTTT; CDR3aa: CASSPGTGLNQPQHF
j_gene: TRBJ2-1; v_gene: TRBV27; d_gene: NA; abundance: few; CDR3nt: TGTGCCAGCAAGGTGGAAACCTCCTACAATGAGCAGTTCTTC; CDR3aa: CASKVETSYNEQFF
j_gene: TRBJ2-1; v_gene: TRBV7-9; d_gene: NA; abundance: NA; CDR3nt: TGTGCCAGCAGCATACGCGACACGCAGTTCTTC; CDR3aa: CASSIRDTQFF
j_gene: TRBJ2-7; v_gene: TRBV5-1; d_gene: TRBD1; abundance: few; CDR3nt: TGCGCCAGCAGCTACGGGACAGACTACGAGCAGTACTTC; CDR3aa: CASSYGTDYEQYF
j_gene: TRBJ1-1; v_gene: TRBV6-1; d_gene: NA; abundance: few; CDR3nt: TGTGCCAGCAACTCCCACGGGGGGTTGAGCACTGAAGCTTTCTTT; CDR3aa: CASNSHGGLSTEAFF
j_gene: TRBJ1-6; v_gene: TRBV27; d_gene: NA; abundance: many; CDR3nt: TGTGCCAGCAGCGGGGCTACGGATTCACCCCTCCACTTT; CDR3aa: CASSGATDSPLHF
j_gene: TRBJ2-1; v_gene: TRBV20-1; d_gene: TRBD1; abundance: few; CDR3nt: TGCAGTGGACAGGGGTCTTACAATGAGCAGTTCTTC; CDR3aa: CSGQGSYNEQFF
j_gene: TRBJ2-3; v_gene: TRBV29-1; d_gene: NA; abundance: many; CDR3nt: TGCAGCGTTGTGGAAACTACCATCGCAGATACGCAGTATTTT; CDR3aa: CSVVETTIADTQYF
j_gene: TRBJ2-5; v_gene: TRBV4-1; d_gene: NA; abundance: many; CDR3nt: TGCGCCAGCAGCCAAGCCCCTCCAGAGACCCAGTACTTC; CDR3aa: CASSQAPPETQYF
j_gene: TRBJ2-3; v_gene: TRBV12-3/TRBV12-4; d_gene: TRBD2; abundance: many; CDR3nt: TGTGCCAGCAGTCCCCCGGGGAGCGGGAGGGGGGAAGATACGCAGTATTTT; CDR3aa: CASSPPGSGRGEDTQYF
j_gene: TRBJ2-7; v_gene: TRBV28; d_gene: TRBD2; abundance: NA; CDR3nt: TGTGCCATCGAATCCGGGACTAGCTCACCTTCATCCTACGAGCAGTACTTC; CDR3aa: CAIESGTSSPSSYEQYF
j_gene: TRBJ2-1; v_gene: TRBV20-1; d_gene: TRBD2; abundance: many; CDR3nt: TGCAGTGCTAGAGATCCGGCTAGCGGTCATGAAGGCAATGAGCAGTTCTTC; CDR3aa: CSARDPASGHEGNEQFF
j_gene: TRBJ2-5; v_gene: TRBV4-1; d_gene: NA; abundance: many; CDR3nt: TGCGCCAGCAGTCTCTCGGGTTTCGGAGAGACCCAGTACTTC; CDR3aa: CASSLSGFGETQYF
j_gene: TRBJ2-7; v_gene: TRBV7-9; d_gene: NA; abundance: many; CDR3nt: TGTGCCAGCAGCGTACCTACTACAGGGATCGGGCAGTACTTC; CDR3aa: CASSVPTTGIGQYF
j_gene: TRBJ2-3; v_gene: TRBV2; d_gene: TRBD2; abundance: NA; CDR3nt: TGTGCCAGCAGTGAAGCGCGGGAGACGACAGATACGCAGTATTTT; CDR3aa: CASSEARETTDTQYF
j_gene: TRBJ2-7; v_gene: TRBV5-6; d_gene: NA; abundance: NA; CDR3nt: TGTGCCAGCAGCTTTGCTGCGGTAAAGGCCTACGAGCAGTACTTC; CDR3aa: CASSFAAVKAYEQYF
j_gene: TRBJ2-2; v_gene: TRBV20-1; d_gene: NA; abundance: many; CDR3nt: TGCAGTGCTAGACCAAGGGGGGGGGCGGACACCGGGGAGCTGTTTTTT; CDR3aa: CSARPRGGADTGELFF
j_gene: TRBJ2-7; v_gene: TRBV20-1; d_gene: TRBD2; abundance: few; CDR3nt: TGCAGTGCTAGGGGACTAGCGGGAGTGTCCTACGAGCAGTACTTC; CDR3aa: CSARGLAGVSYEQYF
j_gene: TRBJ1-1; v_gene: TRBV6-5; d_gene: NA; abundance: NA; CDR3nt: TGTGCCAGCAGTTACAGGATCAGATCTTTCTTT; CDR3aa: CASSYRIRSFF
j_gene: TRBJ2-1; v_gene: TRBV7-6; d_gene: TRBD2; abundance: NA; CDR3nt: TGTGCCAGCAGCGAACCTACTAGCGGGAGTGGTGAGCAGTTCTTC; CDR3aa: CASSEPTSGSGEQFF